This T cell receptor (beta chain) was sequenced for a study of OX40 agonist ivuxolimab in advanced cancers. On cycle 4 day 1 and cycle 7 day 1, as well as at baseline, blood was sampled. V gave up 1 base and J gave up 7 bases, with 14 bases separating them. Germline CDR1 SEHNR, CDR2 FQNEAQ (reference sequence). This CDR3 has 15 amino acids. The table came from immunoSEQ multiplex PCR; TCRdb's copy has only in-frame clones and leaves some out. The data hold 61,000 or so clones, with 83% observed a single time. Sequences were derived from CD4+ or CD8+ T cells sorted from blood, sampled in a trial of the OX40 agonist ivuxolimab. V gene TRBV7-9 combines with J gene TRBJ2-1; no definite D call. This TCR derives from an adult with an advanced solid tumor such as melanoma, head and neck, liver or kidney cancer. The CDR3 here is CASSLDGLTVNEQFF. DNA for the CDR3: TGTGCCAGCAGCTTAGACGGGCTCACGGTAAATGAGCAGTTCTTC.